This TCR beta chain was sequenced in a study of blood T cells in healthy people across ages. Study-wide findings and caveats: No one knew whether donors had CMV, which possibly confounded expanded clonotype changes.

The V gene's germline CDR1 is SEHNR and CDR2 FQNEAQ (reference sequence). This CDR3 comprises 16 residues. Trimming took off 1 base at V and 0 bases at J, with 11 bases between the two ends. A second PCR, run for about 7 to 11 cycles, used a sample-barcoded 5' primer plus a J-beta primer mix. TCRdb analysed the 5' RACE reads with MiXCR anew, one entry per CDR3 protein. The sample has approximately 1,000,000 distinct CDR3 sequences; roughly two fifths are singletons. On this clonotype itself: The antigen remains unidentified.

The chain uses TRBV7-9 and TRBJ2-3, with D possibly matching TRBD2 (6 bases). This clonotype originated in a man between 18 and 35 years old in good health. Sequencing was done on a sample of blood. CDR3 sequence (DNA): TGTGCCAGCAGCTTAGTGGGACTCGAAAGCACAGATACGCAGTATTTT. The encoded protein is CASSLVGLESTDTQYF.